This T cell receptor beta chain came from a study of T cells expressing NK-cell markers. Whole-study findings and limits: CD8+ T cells in 5 or 6 donors included dominant NKG2C+ clonotypes at roughly 1.0-8%.

About this clonotype: Its specificity is unknown.

TCRdb processed the 5' RACE reads again and assigns one entry to each CDR3 protein, with no DNA. The ten top clones account for 7.3%, within a sample of roughly 420,000 distinct CDR3 sequences. The CDR3 has 14 residues. Germline V gene sequence: CDR1 SGHTA, CDR2 FQGNSA. The gene calls are TRBV7-2 and TRBJ1-2. Sequenced input: blood T cells: a sorted CD56 or NKG2C T cell subset, CD4+ or CD8+ T cells, or bulk PBMC T cells (not recorded which). The receptor's source is a woman aged 18 to 75 in good health. Here the CDR3 reads CASTSRQANYGYTF.